This T cell receptor (beta chain) was captured by sequencing in a study of cytomegalovirus exposure and HLA in healthy donors. Per the germline V gene, CDR1 is MGHRA and CDR2 is YSYEKL. The CDR3 is 15 amino acids. Deletions cut 4 bases from V and 0 bases from J, with 12 bases between. In the PCR, 60 Vbeta and 13 Jbeta primers were used. Assay used: immunoSEQ multiplex PCR; TCRdb lists only in-frame clones, some missing. In all, the sample yields 70,000 to 75,000 clones. This chain connects TRBV4-1 to TRBJ1-1; a weak D match, TRBD1 (5 bases). The material sequenced was PBMCs. This sequence was found in a female donor in good health and CMV-seropositive. The DNA for the CDR3 is TGCGCCAGCAGCCTTGGGGCCAGTATGAACACTGAAGCTTTCTTT. Its translation is CASSLGASMNTEAFF.